This T cell receptor (beta chain) was identified in a study of beta chain features in type 1 diabetes (dated by TCRdb to the late 2010s). Context from the whole study: Mean age, gender distribution, total cell number and subset yield were not different between patients and healthy donors. The study compared TCRB repertoires of sorted circulating CD4+ T cell subsets between recently diagnosed type 1 diabetes patients and matched healthy donors. Across all samples, 107,917,701 sorted cells were examined, and cell number per subset correlated strongly with RNA yield. Regulatory and stem cell-like memory subsets were obtained from only 8 patients and about 8 healthy donors, while naive and central memory subsets were obtained from all 28 donors.

Broad study findings and their caveats: Because cDNA rather than genomic DNA was sequenced, highly expressing activated cells could have been over-represented, although no difference in activation and CD3 levels was found between groups. Fewer insertions and more nucleotide deletions at VDJ recombination sites were observed in patients with type 1 diabetes, implying thymic rearrangement abnormalities. In all four CD4+ subsets, TCRB CDR3 length was moderately but significantly shorter in type 1 diabetes patients. HLA sub-analyses involved small numbers of individuals, so any influence of HLA type on TCRB rearrangement remained unresolved. PCR might favor shorter templates, but patient and control samples were amplified and corrected together, so any skew would affect both groups equally. Naive, central memory and regulatory TCRB repertoires appeared to be more alike among patients than among healthy donors.

This clone was recorded a few times. This receptor's antigen is unknown. No qualities accompany the bases; no much larger clone lies one base away. The High Capacity cDNA Reverse Transcription Kit was used to reverse transcribe all of the isolated RNA, meaning that expressed TCRB transcripts were what got sequenced. Deep immunoSEQ sequencing was applied to naive, central memory and regulatory T cell samples, giving an average of about 3.6 million total reads per sample. Sorted cells were lysed in RLT buffer, and RNA was extracted using DNase-treated RNeasy Micro or Mini kits according to cell number. Each cell subset was processed separately to prevent cross-contamination, with patient and healthy donor samples processed together. The immunoSEQ multiplex PCR was used to amplify TCRB sequences from cDNA, yielding 87-bp fragments that span the CDR3 region. Sequencing of the amplicons was performed on the Illumina HiSeq platform. The published analysis was carried out like this. Synthetic template baselines were used to correct PCR bias computationally, reads within Hamming distance 2 were collapsed together, and singletons that could not be merged were discarded. Reads were aligned to IMGT to assign V, D and J genes, CDR3 length, and insertions or deletions at six rearrangement sites. Within each subset, clonotype counts were normalized to sorted cell number, after which true diversity and Gini coefficients were computed with the tcR R package. The overlap coefficient, calculated on TCRB nucleotide sequences, was used to measure repertoire sharing. Out-of-frame TCRB sequences from naive cells were analyzed as a proxy for the pre-selection repertoire. Imported from immuneACCESS, the table was reduced by TCRdb to in-frame sequences with V and J called. These copies leave out some clones; in studies compared against another copy, an unresolved V gene accounts for under half, and the cause of the remainder is not known. The DNA gave D and trimming, while V, J and clone size come from that table. Recorded for this sample are a few hundred thousand clones; roughly 21% of them occurred a single time. The leading ten clones occupy under 0.055% of the sample.

A single peripheral blood draw of about 116 mL on average was collected from each donor into heparinised tubes. Using a panel that included CD45RO, CCR7, CD25, CD127, CD95 and CD27, naive, central memory, regulatory and stem cell-like memory CD4+ T cells were sorted on a BD FACSAria II. A purity above 95% was achieved for all sorted populations. PBMCs were separated immediately by Lymphoprep density gradient centrifugation and were stained directly, without being cultured. To minimize batch effects, samples were stained and sorted in pairs, one healthy donor with one patient per experiment. Reading the germline V gene gives CDR1 SGHDT and CDR2 YYEEEE. V has 3 bases trimmed and J has 2 bases trimmed; junction bases matching no gene number 4. The CDR3 has 14 amino acids, counting the end cysteine and phenylalanine. Only the CDR3 part of the read is kept: 42 bases, read in frame from the first base.

The TCR originated in a young woman in good health. Sequenced sample: naive CD4+ T cells from blood. The label giving this sample's cell subset or site can be read as: true naive CD4+ T cells. The sequence joins TRBV5-6 to TRBJ1-2; 7 junctional bases match TRBD1. The CDR3 has the sequence CASSWGQTNYGYTF. The bases are TGTGCCAGCAGCTGGGGACAGACAAACTATGGCTACACCTTC.